This T cell receptor beta chain is from a study of blood T cell repertoires in COVID-19. Sequencing used immunoSEQ multiplex PCR; TCRdb keeps in-frame clones, though not all of them. This sample has 270,000 or so clones, with around nine tenths found just once. The V end lost 3 bases, the J end lost 3 bases, and 12 bases lay between the germline ends. CDR1 is SGHAT and CDR2 is FQDESV in the germline V gene (reference sequence). The CDR3 has 14 residues. The sequencing input was PBMCs or T cells enriched from blood (not recorded which). The receptor comes from a young woman who had recovered from COVID-19. The J gene is TRBJ2-7, the V gene TRBV11-1; tentative D call: TRBD2 (5 bases). The CDR3, as DNA: TGTGCCAGCAGCTTTGCCCTAGGAGGCTACGAGCAGTACTTC. Translating it yields CASSFALGGYEQYF.